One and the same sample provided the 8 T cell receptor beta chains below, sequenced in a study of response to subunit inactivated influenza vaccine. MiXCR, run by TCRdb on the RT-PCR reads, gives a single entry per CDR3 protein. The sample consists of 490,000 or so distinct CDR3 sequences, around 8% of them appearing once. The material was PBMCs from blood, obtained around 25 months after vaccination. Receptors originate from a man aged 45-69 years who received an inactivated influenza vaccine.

CDR3 DNA: TGTGCCAGCAGCTTACGGAGGGGGAAAGCAGATACGCAGTATTTT. It translates to CASSLRRGKADTQYF. This chain uses TRBV11-2 with TRBJ2-3, with D perhaps given as TRBD1 or TRBD2 (6 bases each). This CDR3 is built from 15 residues. V lost 2 bases to trimming and J lost 4 bases, with 13 bases between them. CDR1 is SGHAT, CDR2 FQNNGV, per germline.

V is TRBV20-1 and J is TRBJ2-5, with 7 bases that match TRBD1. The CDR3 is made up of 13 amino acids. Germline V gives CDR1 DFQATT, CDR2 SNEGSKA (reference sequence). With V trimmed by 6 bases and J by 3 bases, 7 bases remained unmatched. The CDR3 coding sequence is TGCAGTGCCATAAGGACAGGCAAAGAGACCCAGTACTTC. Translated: CSAIRTGKETQYF.

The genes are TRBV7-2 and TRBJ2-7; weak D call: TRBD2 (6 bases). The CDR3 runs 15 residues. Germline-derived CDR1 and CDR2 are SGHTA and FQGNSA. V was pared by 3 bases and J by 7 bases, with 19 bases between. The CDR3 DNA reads TGTGCCAGCAGCTTGCAGATCCTGAATGGGGGGGAGCAGTACTTC. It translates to CASSLQILNGGEQYF.

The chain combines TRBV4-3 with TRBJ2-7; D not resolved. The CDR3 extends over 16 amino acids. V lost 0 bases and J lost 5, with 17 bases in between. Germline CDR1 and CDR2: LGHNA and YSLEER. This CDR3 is CASSQDLAVPRHEQYF. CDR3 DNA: TGCGCCAGCAGCCAAGATCTCGCGGTTCCGCGCCACGAGCAGTACTTC.

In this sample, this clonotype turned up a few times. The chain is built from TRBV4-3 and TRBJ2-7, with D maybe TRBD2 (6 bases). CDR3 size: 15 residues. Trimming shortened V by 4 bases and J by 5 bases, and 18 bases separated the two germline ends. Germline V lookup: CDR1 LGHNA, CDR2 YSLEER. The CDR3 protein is CASSLVPGVKNEQYF. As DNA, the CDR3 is TGCGCCAGCAGCCTCGTGCCGGGAGTTAAGAACGAGCAGTACTTC.

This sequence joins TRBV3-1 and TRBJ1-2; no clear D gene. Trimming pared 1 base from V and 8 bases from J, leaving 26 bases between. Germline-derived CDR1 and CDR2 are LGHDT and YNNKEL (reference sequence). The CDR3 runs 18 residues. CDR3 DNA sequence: TGTGCCAGCAGCCAAGGATTCCAAACAATCCGGCTTGCGGGAGGCTACACCTTC. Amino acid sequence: CASSQGFQTIRLAGGYTF.

The CDR3 is CASNPNVRQGLNTEAFF. In DNA, the CDR3 is TGTGCCAGCAACCCTAACGTCCGACAGGGGTTGAACACTGAAGCTTTCTTT. J is TRBJ1-1 and V is TRBV7-9; 8 nucleotides agree with TRBD1. This CDR3 has 17 residues. Germline loops: CDR1 SEHNR, CDR2 FQNEAQ (reference sequence). Trimming at V came to 7 bases and at J to 0 bases, leaving 13 bases not matched to a gene.

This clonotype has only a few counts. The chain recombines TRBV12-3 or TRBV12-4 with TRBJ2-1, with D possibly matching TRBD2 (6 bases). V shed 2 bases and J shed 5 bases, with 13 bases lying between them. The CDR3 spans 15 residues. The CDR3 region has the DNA TGTGCCAGCAGTTTAACCGGGACTGGAAACAATGAGCAGTTCTTC. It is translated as CASSLTGTGNNEQFF.